Listed here are 19 T cell receptor beta chains from one sample, sequenced in a study of T cell responses to AZD1222 COVID-19 vaccine. The method was immunoSEQ multiplex PCR; TCRdb's version includes in-frame clones alone and lacks a portion of them. This repertoire shows some 150,000 clones, 90% found once; its top ten account for about 4.3%. The starting material was peripheral blood, obtained 28 days after the second dose of the MenACWY control vaccine. The receptors derive from an adult who received the MenACWY meningococcal vaccine as a control.

The chain has TRBV2 and TRBJ1-5; unclear D gene. The V end was cut by 3 bases, the J end by 0 bases, with 6 bases between. The CDR3 spans 14 residues. Looked up from germline, CDR1 is SNHLY and CDR2 is FYNNEI. The CDR3: CASSDSNSNQPQHF. The CDR3 DNA reads as TGTGCCAGCAGTGACAGTAATAGCAATCAGCCCCAGCATTTT.

This clone was seen a single time. The chain couples TRBV7-9 to TRBJ2-3, with 7 bases aligning to TRBD2. CDR1 is SEHNR and CDR2 is FQNEAQ in the germline V gene (reference sequence). Trimming cost V 1 base and J 4 bases; bases outside gene matches: 8. This CDR3 comprises 16 residues. The chain's CDR3 is CASSLGPSGAPDTQYF. The CDR3 coding sequence is TGTGCCAGCAGCTTAGGTCCGAGCGGGGCACCAGATACGCAGTATTTT.

This chain links TRBV19 with TRBJ2-1; 16 bases are shared with TRBD2. CDR3 length equals 18 residues. Germline V gene lookup returns CDR1 LNHDA and CDR2 SQIVND (reference sequence). Trimming at V came to 8 bases and at J to 5 bases, leaving 12 bases not matched to a gene. CDR3 in DNA: TGTGCCAGTGGGGACTTGGGACTAGCGGGAGGGCCAGACAATGAGCAGTTCTTC. Encoded protein: CASGDLGLAGGPDNEQFF.

The chain links TRBV7-9 to TRBJ1-5; possible D gene TRBD1, 5 bases. V lost 3 bases and J lost 4, with 7 bases in between. The CDR3 has 13 residues. Germline assignment: CDR1 SEHNR and CDR2 FQNEAQ (reference sequence). The CDR3 region is CASSFQGNQPQHF. CDR3 coding DNA: TGTGCCAGCAGCTTTCAGGGTAATCAGCCCCAGCATTTT.

The chain is built from TRBV10-1 and TRBJ2-1, with 8 bases fitting TRBD2. The CDR3 covers 12 residues. Germline CDR1 WNHNN, CDR2 SYGVQD (reference sequence). Trimming cost V 3 bases and J 9 bases; bases outside gene matches: 1. CDR3 amino acids: CASSDSGAEQFF. CDR3 DNA sequence: TGCGCCAGCAGTGATAGCGGGGCTGAGCAGTTCTTC.

The V gene is TRBV7-9, the J gene TRBJ2-7, with 8 positions matching TRBD2. CDR3 length equals 11 residues. The junction had 2 bases not matched to a gene; V was cut back by 7 bases and J by 6 bases. Germline V gene sequence: CDR1 SEHNR, CDR2 FQNEAQ (reference sequence). CDR3 sequence: CASTRGGEQYF. The CDR3 coding sequence is TGTGCCAGCACTCGGGGGGGCGAGCAGTACTTC.

This chain uses TRBV5-1 with TRBJ2-7; D may be TRBD2 (6 bases). The V and J ends lost 6 bases and 2 bases respectively, with 12 bases between them. Germline V lookup: CDR1 SGHRS, CDR2 YFSETQ. The CDR3 runs to 13 residues. The CDR3 coding sequence is TGCGCCAGCACCTCCCCGGGGGCCTACGAGCAGTACTTC. This gives the protein CASTSPGAYEQYF.

The sample holds one count of this clone. V gene TRBV20-1 combines with J gene TRBJ2-4; D is undetermined. The length of the CDR3 is 13 residues. The germline V gene encodes CDR1 DFQATT and CDR2 SNEGSKA (reference sequence). V dropped 3 bases and J dropped 2 bases, with 8 bases sitting between them. CDR3 region: CSASIVSKNIQYF. CDR3 sequence (DNA): TGCAGTGCTAGTATAGTGTCCAAAAACATTCAGTACTTC.

This clone was seen once. The chain has TRBV30 and TRBJ1-3; D gene uncertain. CDR1 GTSNPN and CDR2 SVGIG come from the germline V gene (reference sequence). V lost 2 bases to trimming and J lost 1 base, with 3 bases between them. The CDR3 contains 12 residues. Here the CDR3 DNA reads TGTGCCTGGAGTCCATCTGGAAACACCATATATTTT. It yields the protein CAWSPSGNTIYF.

J is TRBJ1-6 and V is TRBV6-5; TRBD1 agrees at 8 bases. Germline assignment: CDR1 MNHEY and CDR2 SVGAGI. The ends lost 0 bases at V and 13 bases at J; junction bases unmatched: 5. The CDR3 is 14 amino acids. CDR3 sequence: CASSYSQGAAPLHF. The CDR3 DNA reads as TGTGCCAGCAGTTACTCTCAGGGGGCCGCTCCCCTCCACTTT.

The chain couples TRBV5-4 to TRBJ2-7, with 9 bases matching TRBD1. CDR1 and CDR2 (germline): SGHNT, YYREEE (reference sequence). The V segment lost 5 bases and the J segment 3 bases; nucleotides outside the gene matches: 6. This CDR3 spans 14 amino acids. In DNA form, the CDR3 reads TGTGCCAGCAGGTCCACAGGGGGCCGCTACGAGCAGTACTTC. This encodes CASRSTGGRYEQYF.

The chain joins TRBV9 to TRBJ1-2; 9 bases are shared with TRBD1. V lost 0 bases, J lost 14 bases, and 14 bases stayed unmatched. From germline, CDR1 is SGDLS and CDR2 YYNGEE. The CDR3 has 15 amino acids. The CDR3 loop is CASSVAGTGGHGNTF. Here the CDR3 DNA reads TGTGCCAGCAGCGTAGCGGGCACAGGGGGCCACGGTAATACCTTC. Together with reference TRBV9 and TRBJ1-2, the CDR3 gives the full variable domain: DSGVTQTPKHLITATGQRVTLRCSPRSGDLSVYWYQQSLDQGLQFLIQYYNGEERAKGNILERFSAQQFPDLHSELNLSSLELGDSALYFCASSVAGTGGHGNTFGSGTRLTVV.

The J gene is TRBJ1-2, the V gene TRBV27; tentatively, D is TRBD1 (6 bases). The CDR3 totals 13 residues. Trimming removed 5 bases from V and 5 bases from J, with 12 bases in between. CDR1 is MNHEY, CDR2 SMNVEV, per germline (reference sequence). The CDR3: CASSRGGGYGYTF. The CDR3 coding sequence is TGTGCCAGCAGTAGGGGGGGCGGTTATGGCTACACCTTC.

V usage is TRBV5-1 and J usage is TRBJ2-7; D might be TRBD2 (6 bases). The germline V gene encodes CDR1 SGHRS and CDR2 YFSETQ. V lost 4 bases to trimming and J lost 2 bases, with 13 bases between them. The CDR3 totals 14 residues. CDR3 protein: CASSPGRGPYEQYF. The CDR3 DNA sequence: TGCGCCAGCAGCCCAGGGCGGGGTCCCTACGAGCAGTACTTC.

The chain couples TRBV28 to TRBJ1-4; weak D call: TRBD1 (5 bases). Germline assignment: CDR1 MDHEN and CDR2 SYDVKM. The CDR3 length is 15 residues. Between the trimmed V and J ends, which lost 7 bases and 0 bases, there was a span of 12 bases. CDR3 coding DNA: TGTGCCAGCATGATCGGACACGCAACTAATGAAAAACTGTTTTTT. Its protein product is CASMIGHATNEKLFF.

The chain links TRBV28 to TRBJ2-7; TRBD1 is a possible D gene (5 bases). V was pared by 5 bases and J by 5 bases, with 10 bases between. CDR1 MDHEN and CDR2 SYDVKM come from the germline V gene. This CDR3 has 12 amino acids. The CDR3 sequence is CASSRQGHEQYF. CDR3 DNA sequence: TGTGCCAGCAGTCGTCAGGGCCACGAGCAGTACTTC.

The chain uses TRBV10-2 and TRBJ1-4; 7 bases fit TRBD1. Trimming took 6 bases from V and 8 from J; bases not matched to a gene: 9. Looked up from germline, CDR1 is WSHSY and CDR2 is SAAADI. This CDR3 contains 14 residues. The chain's CDR3 is CASRDRFSGEKLFF. The CDR3 region has the DNA TGCGCCAGCAGGGACAGGTTTTCAGGGGAAAAACTGTTTTTT.

V and J are TRBV12-3 or TRBV12-4 and TRBJ2-3; D gene uncertain. The CDR3 covers 13 residues. V lost 3 bases and J 2 bases, leaving 6 bases between the germline ends. The CDR3 is CASSFTHTDTQYF. DNA of the CDR3: TGTGCCAGCAGTTTTACACACACAGATACGCAGTATTTT.

J is TRBJ1-2 and V is TRBV27, with TRBD1 as a possible D gene (6 bases). Per germline, CDR1 MNHEY and CDR2 SMNVEV (reference sequence). CDR3 length equals 14 residues. V lost 3 bases, J lost 5 bases, and 13 bases lay in between. CDR3 in DNA: TGTGCCAGCAGTTTTCAGGGGCGAGATTATGGCTACACCTTC. Amino acids: CASSFQGRDYGYTF.